This T cell receptor beta chain was identified during a study of neurological immune-mediated disorders. It was by 5'RACE with 10-nucleotide random UMIs that the cDNA was made. Each CDR3 protein is one row after TCRdb ran MiXCR on the 5' RACE reads. Among more than 70,000 distinct CDR3 sequences, approximately 17% were seen once, and the ten largest hold approximately 15%. Serving as healthy controls were blood bank volunteers based in Maryland, USA. This clonotype was seen at least ten times. Its target is unknown. Study observations and caveats: None of the CDR3 amino acid sequences of expanded clones were shared across subjects, and this suggested private repertoires in all groups.

The V segment lost 6 bases and the J segment 0 bases; nucleotides outside the gene matches: 14. This CDR3 contains 18 residues. In germline, CDR1 is WSHSY, CDR2 SAAADI. Input material: PBMCs. V usage is TRBV10-2 and J usage is TRBJ1-3; TRBD1 aligns across 7 bases. This clonotype originated in a woman in her thirties or forties in good health. CDR3 region: CASSRTDTGDLSGNTIYF. The CDR3 nucleotides read TGCGCCAGCAGCCGCACAGATACAGGGGATCTCTCTGGAAACACCATATATTTT.